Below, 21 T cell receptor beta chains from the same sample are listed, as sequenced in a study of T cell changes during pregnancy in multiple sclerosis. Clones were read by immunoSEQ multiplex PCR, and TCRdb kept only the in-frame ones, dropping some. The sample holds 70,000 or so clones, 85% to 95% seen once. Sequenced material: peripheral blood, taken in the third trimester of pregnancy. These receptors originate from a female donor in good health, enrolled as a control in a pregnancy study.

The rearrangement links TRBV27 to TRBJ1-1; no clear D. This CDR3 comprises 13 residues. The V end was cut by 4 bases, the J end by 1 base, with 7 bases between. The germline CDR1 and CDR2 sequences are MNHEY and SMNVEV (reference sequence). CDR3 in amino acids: CASSSWRNTEAFF. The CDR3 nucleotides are TGTGCCAGCAGTTCATGGAGGAACACTGAAGCTTTCTTT.

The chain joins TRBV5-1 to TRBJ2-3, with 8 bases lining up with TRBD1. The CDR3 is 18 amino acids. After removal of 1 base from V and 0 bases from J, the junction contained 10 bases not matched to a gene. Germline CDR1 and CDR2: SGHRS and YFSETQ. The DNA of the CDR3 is TGCGCCAGCAGCTTGAGACCCCGACAGGGGAGAAGCACAGATACGCAGTATTTT. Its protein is CASSLRPRQGRSTDTQYF.

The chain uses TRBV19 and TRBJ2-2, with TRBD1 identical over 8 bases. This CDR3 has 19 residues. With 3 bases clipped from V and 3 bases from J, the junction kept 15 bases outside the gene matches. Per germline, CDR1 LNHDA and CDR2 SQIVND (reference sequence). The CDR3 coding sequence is TGTGCCAGTAGTATCACAAGGGTCGGAGGACAGGGAGACACCGGGGAGCTGTTTTTT. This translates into CASSITRVGGQGDTGELFF. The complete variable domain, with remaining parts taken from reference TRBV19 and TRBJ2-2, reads DGGITQSPKYLFRKEGQNVTLSCEQNLNHDAMYWYRQDPGQGLRLIYYSQIVNDFQKGDIAEGYSVSREKKESFPLTVTSAQKNPTAFYLCASSITRVGGQGDTGELFFGEGSRLTVL.

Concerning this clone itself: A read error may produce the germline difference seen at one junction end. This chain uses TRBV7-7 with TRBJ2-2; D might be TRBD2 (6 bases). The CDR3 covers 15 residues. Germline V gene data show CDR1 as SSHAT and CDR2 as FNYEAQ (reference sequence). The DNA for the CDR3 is TGTGCTAGCAGCCACGGGACTCTCGGGACCGGGGAGCTGTTTTTT. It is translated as CASSHGTLGTGELFF.

CDR3 sequence: CASSRRQLYQETQYF. In DNA form, the CDR3 reads TGCGCCAGCAGCCGAAGACAGTTGTACCAAGAGACCCAGTACTTC. V is TRBV5-1 and J is TRBJ2-5, with a possible D match to TRBD1 (5 bases). Trimming took off 4 bases at V and 0 bases at J, with 13 bases between the two ends. This CDR3 spans 15 amino acids. Germline CDR1 reads SGHRS; CDR2 reads YFSETQ.

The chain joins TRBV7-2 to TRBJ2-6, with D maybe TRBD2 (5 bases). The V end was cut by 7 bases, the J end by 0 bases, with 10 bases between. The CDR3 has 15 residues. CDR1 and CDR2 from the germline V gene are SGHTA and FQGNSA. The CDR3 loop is CASTGIHSGANVLTF. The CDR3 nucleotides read TGTGCCAGCACCGGGATTCACTCTGGGGCCAACGTCCTGACTTTC. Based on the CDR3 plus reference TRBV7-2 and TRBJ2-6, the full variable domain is GAGVSQSPSNKVTEKGKDVELRCDPISGHTALYWYRQSLGQGLEFLIYFQGNSAPDKSGLPSDRFSAERTGGSVSTLTIQRTQQEDSAVYLCASTGIHSGANVLTFGAGSRLTVL.

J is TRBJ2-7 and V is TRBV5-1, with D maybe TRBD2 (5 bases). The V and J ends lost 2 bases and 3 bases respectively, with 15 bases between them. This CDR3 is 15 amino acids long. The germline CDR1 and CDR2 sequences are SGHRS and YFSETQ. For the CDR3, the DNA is TGCGCCAGCAGCTTAGAGCCGGGGTTCCTCTACGAGCAGTACTTC. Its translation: CASSLEPGFLYEQYF.

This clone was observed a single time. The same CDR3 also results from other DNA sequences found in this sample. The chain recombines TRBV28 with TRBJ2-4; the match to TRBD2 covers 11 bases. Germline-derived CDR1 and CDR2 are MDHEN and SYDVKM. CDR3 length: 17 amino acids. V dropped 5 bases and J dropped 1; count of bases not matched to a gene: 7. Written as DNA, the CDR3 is TGTGCCAGCAGTACGCTACTAGCGGGAGAGGCCAAAAACATTCAGTACTTC. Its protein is CASSTLLAGEAKNIQYF.

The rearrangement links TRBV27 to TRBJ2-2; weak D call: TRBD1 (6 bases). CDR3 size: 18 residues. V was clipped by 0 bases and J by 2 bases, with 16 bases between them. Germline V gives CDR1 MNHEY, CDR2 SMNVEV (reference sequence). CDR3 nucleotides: TGTGCCAGCAGTTTATCGGGGAATTGGGGGCGCAACACCGGGGAGCTGTTTTTT. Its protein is CASSLSGNWGRNTGELFF.

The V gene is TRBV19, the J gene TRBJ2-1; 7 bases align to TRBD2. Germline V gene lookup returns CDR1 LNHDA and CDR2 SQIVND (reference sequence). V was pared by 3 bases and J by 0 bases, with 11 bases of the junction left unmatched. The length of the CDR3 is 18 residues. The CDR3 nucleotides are TGTGCCAGTAGTATGGGCCCATCTCTAGCGGCCTCCTACAATGAGCAGTTCTTC. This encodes CASSMGPSLAASYNEQFF.

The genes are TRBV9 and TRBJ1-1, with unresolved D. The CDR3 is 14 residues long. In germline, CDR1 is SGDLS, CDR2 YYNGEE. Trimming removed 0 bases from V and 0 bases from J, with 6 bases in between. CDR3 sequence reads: CASSVDILNTEAFF. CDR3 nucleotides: TGTGCCAGCAGCGTAGACATCCTGAACACTGAAGCTTTCTTT.

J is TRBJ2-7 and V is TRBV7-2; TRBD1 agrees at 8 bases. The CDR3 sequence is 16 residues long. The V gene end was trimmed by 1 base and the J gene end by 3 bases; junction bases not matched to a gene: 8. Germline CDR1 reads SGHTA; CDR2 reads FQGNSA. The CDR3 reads CASSLEGWTGSYEQYF. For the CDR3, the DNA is TGTGCCAGCAGCTTAGAAGGTTGGACAGGGAGCTACGAGCAGTACTTC.

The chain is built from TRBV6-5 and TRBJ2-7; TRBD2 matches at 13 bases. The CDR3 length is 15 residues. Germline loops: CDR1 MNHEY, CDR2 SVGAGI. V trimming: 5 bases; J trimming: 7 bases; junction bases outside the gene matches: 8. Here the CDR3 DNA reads TGTGCCAGCAGTACTAGCGGGAGGGCCCCTAGAGAGCAGTACTTC. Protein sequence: CASSTSGRAPREQYF.

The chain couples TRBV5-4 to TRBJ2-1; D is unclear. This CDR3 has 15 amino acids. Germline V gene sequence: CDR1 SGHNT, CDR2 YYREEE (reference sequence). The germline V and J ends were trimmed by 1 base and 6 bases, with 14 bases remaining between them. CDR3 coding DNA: TGTGCCAGCAGCTTGCCTGGGCCCATGTTCAATGAGCAGTTCTTC. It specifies CASSLPGPMFNEQFF.

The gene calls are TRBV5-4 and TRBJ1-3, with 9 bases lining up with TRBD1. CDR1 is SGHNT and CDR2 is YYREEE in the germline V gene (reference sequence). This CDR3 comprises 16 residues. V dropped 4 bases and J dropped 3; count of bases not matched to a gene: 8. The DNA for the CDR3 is TGTGCCAGCAGCCCCGACAGGGGGATATTTGGAAACACCATATATTTT. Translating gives CASSPDRGIFGNTIYF.

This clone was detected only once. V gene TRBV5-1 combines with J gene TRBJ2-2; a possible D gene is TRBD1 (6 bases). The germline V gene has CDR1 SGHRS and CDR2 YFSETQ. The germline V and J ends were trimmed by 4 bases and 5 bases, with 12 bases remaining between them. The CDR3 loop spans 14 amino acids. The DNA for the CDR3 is TGCGCCAGCAGCCCTACAGGGTCAACCGGGGAGCTGTTTTTT. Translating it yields CASSPTGSTGELFF.

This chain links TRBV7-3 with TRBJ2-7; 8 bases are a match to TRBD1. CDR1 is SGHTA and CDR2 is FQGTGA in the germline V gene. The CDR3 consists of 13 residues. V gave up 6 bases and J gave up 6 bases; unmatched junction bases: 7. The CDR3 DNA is TGTGCCAGCAGTCGTACAGGGGGTGGCGAGCAGTACTTC. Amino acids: CASSRTGGGEQYF.

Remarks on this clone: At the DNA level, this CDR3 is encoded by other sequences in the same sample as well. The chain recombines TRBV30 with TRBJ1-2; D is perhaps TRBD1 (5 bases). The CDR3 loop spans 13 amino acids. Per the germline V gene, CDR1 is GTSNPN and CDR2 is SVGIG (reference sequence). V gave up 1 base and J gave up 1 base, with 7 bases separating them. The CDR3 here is CAWSGGGNYGYTF. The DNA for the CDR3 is TGTGCCTGGAGTGGCGGGGGTAACTATGGCTACACCTTC. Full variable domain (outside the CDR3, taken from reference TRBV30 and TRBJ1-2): SQTIHQWPATLVQPVGSPLSLECTVEGTSNPNLYWYRQAAGRGLQLLFYSVGIGQISSEVPQNLSASRPQDRQFILSSKKLLLSDSGFYLCAWSGGGNYGYTFGSGTRLTVV.

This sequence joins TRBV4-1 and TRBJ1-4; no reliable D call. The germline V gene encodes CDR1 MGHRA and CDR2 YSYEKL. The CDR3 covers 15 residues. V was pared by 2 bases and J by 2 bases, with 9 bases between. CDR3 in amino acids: CASSQTPGTNEKLFF. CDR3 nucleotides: TGCGCCAGCAGCCAAACCCCGGGGACTAATGAAAAACTGTTTTTT.

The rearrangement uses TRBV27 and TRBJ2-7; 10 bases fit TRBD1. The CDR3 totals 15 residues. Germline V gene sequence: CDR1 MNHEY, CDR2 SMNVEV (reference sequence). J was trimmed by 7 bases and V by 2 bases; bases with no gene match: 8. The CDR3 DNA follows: TGTGCCAGCAGTTTACCCGGGACAGGGGCGAAGGAGCAGTACTTC. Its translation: CASSLPGTGAKEQYF.

CDR3 nucleotides: TGCGCCAGCAGCCAAGGCGGCGTGGTATGCTACGAGCAGTACTTC. This sequence encodes CASSQGGVVCYEQYF. J is TRBJ2-7 and V is TRBV4-1; D unresolved. CDR1 and CDR2 from the germline V gene are MGHRA and YSYEKL. Trimming left V 1 base short and J 3 bases short, with 13 bases between. This CDR3 is 15 amino acids long.